The rows below give T cell receptor beta chains drawn from one sample of a study of T cell changes during pregnancy in multiple sclerosis. The protocol was immunoSEQ multiplex PCR, while the TCRdb copy is restricted to in-frame clones and leaves out a portion. The sample has 80,000 to 95,000 clones; about 96% are singletons. The sequences come from peripheral blood, collected in the second trimester of pregnancy. The receptors were sampled from a female donor with multiple sclerosis, enrolled in a pregnancy study. CDR3s include the opening cysteine and the closing phenylalanine or tryptophan. The D gene is left open where the match is weak. The size of a clone is reported for some rows only, either as once, few or many, or as a class for expanded clones.

V gene	D gene	J gene	clone size	CDR3 DNA	CDR3 protein
TRBV5-4	-	TRBJ1-4	once	TGTGCCAGCAGCTTGCGACGGGAGCAGGGTGATGAAAAACTGTTTTTT	CASSLRREQGDEKLFF
TRBV6-1	TRBD1	TRBJ2-1	-	TGTGCCAGCAGTGAGGGACAGGGAAATCGCAATGAGCAGTTCTTC	CASSEGQGNRNEQFF
TRBV4-2	-	TRBJ2-2	once	TGTGCCAGCAGCCAAGTTGTGAAGGGAGCGGGCACCGGGGAGCTGTTTTTT	CASSQVVKGAGTGELFF
TRBV2	TRBD2	TRBJ2-7	-	TGTGCCAGCAGTGCTGGTGGGGGGGGATCCTACGAGCAGTACTTC	CASSAGGGGSYEQYF
TRBV7-2	-	TRBJ2-5	-	TGTGCCAGCAGCTTCAGCGGGCCGGGCGAGACCCAGTACTTC	CASSFSGPGETQYF
TRBV27	-	TRBJ2-5	-	TGTGCCAGCAGTTTATCGTTGCAGTGGGAGACCCAGTACTTC	CASSLSLQWETQYF
TRBV6-5	-	TRBJ2-6	-	TGTGCCAGCAGTCCCGGTTCCTCTGGGGCCAACGTCCTGACTTTC	CASSPGSSGANVLTF
TRBV6-1	-	TRBJ2-3	-	TGTGCCAGCAGTCCCCCCAACACAGATACGCAGTATTTT	CASSPPNTDTQYF
TRBV5-5	TRBD1	TRBJ1-1	-	TGTGCCAGCAGCTTTTTTGGGCCTACGGGACAGGGGGTGAACACTGAAGCTTTCTTT	CASSFFGPTGQGVNTEAFF
TRBV5-4	-	TRBJ2-2	-	TGTGCCAGCAGCCTTCGTAGCACCGGGGAGCTGTTTTTT	CASSLRSTGELFF
TRBV27	-	TRBJ2-2	-	TGTGCCAGCAGACTCTACGGTGCAGCGGGCACCGGGGAGCTGTTTTTT	CASRLYGAAGTGELFF
TRBV6-5	-	TRBJ2-7	-	TGTGCCAGCAGTTTGAGGTCAAACTACGAGCAGTACTTC	CASSLRSNYEQYF
TRBV7-6	TRBD1	TRBJ1-2	-	TGTGCCAGCAGCCCAGGGGGCGTCTTTTATGGCTACACCTTC	CASSPGGVFYGYTF
TRBV29-1	-	TRBJ1-1	-	TGCAGCGTTGACGGGGACTTGAAGGACATGAACACTGAAGCTTTCTTT	CSVDGDLKDMNTEAFF
TRBV30	TRBD1	TRBJ1-2	-	TGTGCCTGGAGTGGACAGGGAGACCTGGGGGGCTACACCTTC	CAWSGQGDLGGYTF
TRBV19	TRBD1	TRBJ2-2	-	TGTGCCAGTAGGGGACAGGGGACCGGGGAGCTGTTTTTT	CASRGQGTGELFF
TRBV6-5	-	TRBJ2-1	-	TGTGCCAGCCGCTTGGGACTTCACAATGAGCAGTTCTTC	CASRLGLHNEQFF
TRBV9	TRBD1	TRBJ2-1	-	TGTGCCAGCAGCGTAGGGGGGACAGCGATTCGAGGGGCTTACAATGAGCAGTTCTTC	CASSVGGTAIRGAYNEQFF
TRBV9	-	TRBJ2-5	-	TGTGCCAGCAGCGTAGGAGAGGTAGCGACTACGTACATGGCCCAGTACTTC	CASSVGEVATTYMAQYF
TRBV4-1	-	TRBJ2-7	-	TGCGCCAGCAGCCAAGATATTTCCGGTTTAGGGGCCTACGAGCAGTACTTC	CASSQDISGLGAYEQYF
TRBV18	-	TRBJ1-5	once	TGTGCCAGCTCACCTCAGGACAATCAGCCCCAGCATTTT	CASSPQDNQPQHF
TRBV28	-	TRBJ1-5	few	TGTGCCAGCAGTTTACAGGTCGGCCCGCAGCCCCAGCATTTT	CASSLQVGPQPQHF
TRBV5-1	TRBD1	TRBJ2-7	-	TGCGCCAGCAGCTTTAGTCAGGGGGCGGACGAGCAGTACTTC	CASSFSQGADEQYF
TRBV29-1	TRBD1	TRBJ2-7	-	TGCAGCGTTGTAGGTCAGGGGGTCGACGAGCAGTACTTC	CSVVGQGVDEQYF
TRBV6-1	-	TRBJ1-1	-	TGTGCCAGCAATTTACAGGGTGGCCCTGAAGCTTTCTTT	CASNLQGGPEAFF
TRBV7-6	-	TRBJ2-7	-	TGTGCCAGCAGCTTATCCCCAGGGGTCTACGAGCAGTACTTC	CASSLSPGVYEQYF
TRBV5-1	-	TRBJ2-5	-	TGCGCCAGCAGCTTGGGGGGCTTGGAGACCCAGTACTTC	CASSLGGLETQYF
TRBV7-9	-	TRBJ2-7	-	TGTGCCAGCAGGGACAGCCTCGCCTACGAGCAGTACTTC	CASRDSLAYEQYF
TRBV27	-	TRBJ2-7	-	TGTGCCAGCAGTCCCCAGTGGAGGGTTGACGAGCAGTACTTC	CASSPQWRVDEQYF
TRBV7-3	TRBD1	TRBJ2-1	-	TGTGCCAGCAGCCCCTCAGGGGGACAGTACAATGAGCAGTTCTTC	CASSPSGGQYNEQFF
TRBV27	TRBD2	TRBJ2-3	-	TGTGCCAGCAGTTCGGCTAGGGCTAAGCGGGAGTCTCGCACAGATACGCAGTATTTT	CASSSARAKRESRTDTQYF
TRBV4-3	-	TRBJ2-7	-	TGCGCCAGCAGCCAAACCATCGGGGAGGTCCACGAGCAGTACTTC	CASSQTIGEVHEQYF
TRBV28	TRBD2	TRBJ2-1	once	TGTGCCAGCAGTTTAGGGATTATTGGCGGGAGGGCCATGAATGAGCAGTTCTTC	CASSLGIIGGRAMNEQFF
TRBV15	-	TRBJ2-4	-	TGTGCCACCACCTCAAGGGGGGGCCTAGCCAAAAACATTCAGTACTTC	CATTSRGGLAKNIQYF
TRBV28	TRBD1	TRBJ1-4	once	TGTGCCAGCAGGATCGGACAGGGGCTTAATGAAAAACTGTTTTTT	CASRIGQGLNEKLFF
TRBV11-3	TRBD2	TRBJ2-3	-	TGTGCCAGCAGCTCCGGGCGGTTTGGACTAGCTGAGGATACGCAGTATTTT	CASSSGRFGLAEDTQYF
TRBV11-2	-	TRBJ2-3	-	TGTGCCAGCAGCTTGTACTCTTACGTTGCGCAGTATTTT	CASSLYSYVAQYF
TRBV6-1	-	TRBJ2-1	-	TGTGCCAGCAGTCTCAGCTCCTACAATGAGCAGTTCTTC	CASSLSSYNEQFF
TRBV21-1	-	TRBJ1-1	-	TGTGCCAGCAGCGCCCGGGAGGACGGGATGAACACTGAAGCTTTCTTT	CASSAREDGMNTEAFF
TRBV27	TRBD1	TRBJ1-2	-	TGTGCCAGCAGACGGGGACAGAGCATCTATGGCTACACCTTC	CASRRGQSIYGYTF
TRBV20-1	-	TRBJ2-3	-	TGCAGTGCTAGAGCAGCGGATACGCAGTATTTT	CSARAADTQYF
TRBV19	-	TRBJ1-2	-	TGTGCCAGTAGTACCGGGCCCCGAACGGGAAACTATGGCTACACCTTC	CASSTGPRTGNYGYTF
TRBV9	-	TRBJ2-7	-	TGTGCCAGCAGCGTAGCTGGCAAGGGAGTGGACGAGCAGTACTTC	CASSVAGKGVDEQYF
TRBV11-2	-	TRBJ1-2	-	TGTGCCAGCAGCTTAGTTGGGCCGGGGGACTATGGCTACACCTTC	CASSLVGPGDYGYTF
TRBV11-2	TRBD1	TRBJ1-1	-	TGTGCCAGCAGTAACCACCGGGACAGGGGGCTCCGAGGTGCTGAAGCTTTCTTT	CASSNHRDRGLRGAEAFF
TRBV30	-	TRBJ1-1	-	TGTGCCTGGAGTGGCGGAGCGGTGAACACTGAAGCTTTCTTT	CAWSGGAVNTEAFF
TRBV6-1	-	TRBJ1-2	-	TGTGCCAGCAGTGAAACTTATTACAGGGTTGGTGGCTACACCTTC	CASSETYYRVGGYTF
TRBV11-2	TRBD1	TRBJ1-1	-	TGTGCCAGCAGCTTCTCAAGGACAGGTAGCCACACTGAAGCTTTCTTT	CASSFSRTGSHTEAFF
TRBV27	-	TRBJ1-5	-	TGTGCCAGCAGACTCAGGCCCAATCAGCCCCAGCATTTT	CASRLRPNQPQHF
TRBV7-9	-	TRBJ1-1	once	TGTGCCAGCAGCTTAAAGCCCCCTGGGAACACTGAAGCTTTCTTT	CASSLKPPGNTEAFF
TRBV29-1	-	TRBJ1-1	-	TGCAGCGTTGAAGATCTGGGGAGGTCGAACACTGAAGCTTTCTTT	CSVEDLGRSNTEAFF
TRBV28	-	TRBJ2-3	-	TGTGCCAGCCACAGTAGCGGATTCACAGATACGCAGTATTTT	CASHSSGFTDTQYF
TRBV30	-	TRBJ1-2	-	TGTGCCTGGAGTTGGGGGGACTATGGCTACACCTTC	CAWSWGDYGYTF
TRBV19	TRBD2	TRBJ2-5	-	TGTGCCAGTAGCTCAAGCGTGGGTAGCGGGGTGGAAGAGACCCAGTACTTC	CASSSSVGSGVEETQYF